The clone carrying this T cell receptor (beta chain) showed up just a few times. Its specificity is unknown. RNA transcripts gave rise to amplified TCR beta CDR3 regions. The HTBI primer set drove a first-round RT-PCR of the TCR CDR3. In TCRdb, the multiplex PCR reads were re-called with MiXCR into one record per CDR3 protein. The repertoire holds about 270,000 distinct CDR3 sequences, roughly 22% seen once, with about 60% in the top ten. This specimen belongs to a study of T cells in Graves' hyperthyroidism and ophthalmopathy. The overall study: Initial diagnosis, before any treatment, was when peripheral blood was collected. Notes on the study in general: Among thyroid clonotypes expanded above 0.001, most also appeared in blood. A median approximately 6.8 months before onset, the model predicted ophthalmopathy.

The TCR sequence derives from a man between 25 and 39 years old with Graves' ophthalmopathy. Sequenced: blood.

The CDR3 nucleotides are TGTGCCTGGAGTTTCTCGAACAGCTACAATGAGCAGTTCTTC. It yields the protein CAWSFSNSYNEQFF. The V gene is TRBV30, the J gene TRBJ2-1, with D unclear. This CDR3 comprises 14 residues. From germline, CDR1 is GTSNPN and CDR2 SVGIG (reference sequence). Trimming cost V 2 bases and J 3 bases, with 11 bases left between them.